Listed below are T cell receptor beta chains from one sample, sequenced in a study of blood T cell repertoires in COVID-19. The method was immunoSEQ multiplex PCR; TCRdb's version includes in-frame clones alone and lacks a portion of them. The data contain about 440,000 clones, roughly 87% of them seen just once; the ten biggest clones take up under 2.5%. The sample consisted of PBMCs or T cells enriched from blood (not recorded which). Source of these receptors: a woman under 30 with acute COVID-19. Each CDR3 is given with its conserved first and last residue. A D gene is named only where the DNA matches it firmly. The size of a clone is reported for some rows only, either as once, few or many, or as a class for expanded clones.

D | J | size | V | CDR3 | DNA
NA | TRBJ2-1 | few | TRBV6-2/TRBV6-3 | CASTPGRGRSNEQFF | TGTGCCAGCACCCCAGGTCGGGGTCGATCCAATGAGCAGTTCTTC
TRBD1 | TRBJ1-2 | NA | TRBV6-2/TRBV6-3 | CASSPQGGYGYTF | TGTGCCAGCAGTCCACAGGGGGGCTATGGCTACACCTTC
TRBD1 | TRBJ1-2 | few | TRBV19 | CASSSTRPGQIHGYTF | TGTGCCAGTAGTTCAACTCGACCGGGACAGATACATGGCTACACCTTC
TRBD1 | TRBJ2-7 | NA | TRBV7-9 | CASSVTGTGNDEQYF | TGTGCCAGCAGCGTAACCGGGACAGGGAACGACGAGCAGTACTTC
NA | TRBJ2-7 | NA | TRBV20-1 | CSVPGTYEQYF | TGCAGTGTTCCCGGGACCTACGAGCAGTACTTC
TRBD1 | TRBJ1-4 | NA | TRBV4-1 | CASSPSTGGSEKLFF | TGCGCCAGCAGCCCGAGTACAGGGGGAAGTGAAAAACTGTTTTTT
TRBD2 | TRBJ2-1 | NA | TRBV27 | CASSSTSGGAQFF | TGTGCCAGCAGTTCCACTAGCGGGGGGGCTCAGTTCTTC
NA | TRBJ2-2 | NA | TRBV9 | CASSEGTPGELFF | TGTGCCAGCAGCGAGGGGACTCCCGGGGAGCTGTTTTTT
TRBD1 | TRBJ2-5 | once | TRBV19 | CASSTFLTGGETQYF | TGTGCCAGTAGTACCTTCCTAACAGGGGGAGAGACCCAGTACTTC
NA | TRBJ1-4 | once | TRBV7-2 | CASSLVRGGTNEKLFF | TGTGCCAGCAGCTTAGTTAGGGGAGGAACTAATGAAAAACTGTTTTTT
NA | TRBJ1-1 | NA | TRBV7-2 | CASIPRRGNTEAFF | TGTGCCAGCATCCCTCGTAGGGGAAACACTGAAGCTTTCTTT
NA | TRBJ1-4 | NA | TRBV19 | CASSYTGTNEKLFF | TGTGCCAGTTCATATACAGGGACTAATGAAAAACTGTTTTTT
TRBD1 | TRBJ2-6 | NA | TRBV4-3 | CASSPQGSSGANVLTF | TGCGCCAGCAGCCCACAGGGGAGCTCTGGGGCCAACGTCCTGACTTTC
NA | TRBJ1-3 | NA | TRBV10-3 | CAIRDLSDSGNTIYF | TGTGCCATCAGAGACCTCAGCGACTCTGGAAACACCATATATTTT
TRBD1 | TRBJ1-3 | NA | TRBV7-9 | CASSSQGAWGNTIYF | TGTGCCAGCAGCTCACAGGGGGCGTGGGGAAACACCATATATTTT